This T cell receptor (beta chain) was sequenced during a study of T cells in Graves' hyperthyroidism and ophthalmopathy. Authors of the study amplified TCR beta CDR3 regions from RNA transcripts. First-round RT-PCR of the TCR CDR3 relied on the HTBI primer set. One entry per CDR3 protein results from TCRdb running MiXCR on the multiplex PCR reads. The table lists roughly 580,000 distinct CDR3 sequences, roughly 46% of them singletons. Germline loops: CDR1 SGHVS, CDR2 FQNEAQ. Trimming cost V 5 bases and J 2 bases, with 21 bases left between them. The CDR3 spans 17 residues. The chain employs TRBV7-8 and TRBJ2-5; D may match TRBD1 or TRBD2 (5 bases each). This receptor was taken from a young woman with Graves' hyperthyroidism. Material: peripheral blood or thyroid tissue (not recorded which). CDR3 bases: TGTGCCAGCAGCCAAGAACCCAGGGCCGGAGGACAAGAGACCCAGTACTTC. It yields the protein CASSQEPRAGGQETQYF.